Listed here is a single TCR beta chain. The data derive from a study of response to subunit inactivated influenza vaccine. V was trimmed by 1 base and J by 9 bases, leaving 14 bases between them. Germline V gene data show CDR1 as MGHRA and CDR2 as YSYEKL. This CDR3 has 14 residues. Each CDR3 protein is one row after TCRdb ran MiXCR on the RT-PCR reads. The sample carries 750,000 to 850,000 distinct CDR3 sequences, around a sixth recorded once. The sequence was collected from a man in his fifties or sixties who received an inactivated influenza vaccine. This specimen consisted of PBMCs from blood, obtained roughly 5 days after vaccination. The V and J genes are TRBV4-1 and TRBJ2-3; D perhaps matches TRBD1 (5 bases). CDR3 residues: CASSQGLGQGTQYF. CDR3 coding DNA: TGCGCCAGCAGCCAAGGGCTAGGGCAGGGCACGCAGTATTTT.